Presented here are 2 T cell receptor beta chains from one specimen sequenced in a study of T-cell reconstitution after alpha-beta-depleted transplantation in children. The TCRbeta library incorporated unique molecular identifiers. TCRdb fed the PCR reads into MiXCR, producing one record per CDR3 protein. The data show some 520,000 distinct CDR3 sequences, with approximately 29% seen just once and around 2.3% held by the top ten. The source material was PBMCs from the stem cell graft donor, sampled from the stem cell graft. The receptors come from a human donor who donated a stem cell graft to a child with aplastic anemia.

This clonotype was found a few times. This chain connects TRBV28 to TRBJ2-7; either TRBD1 or TRBD2 may fit D (5 bases each). CDR1 MDHEN and CDR2 SYDVKM come from the germline V gene. CDR3 length: 12 amino acids. V was pared by 2 bases and J by 5 bases, with 7 bases between. The CDR3 DNA reads TGTGCCAGCAGTTTAGGGGACCACGAGCAGTACGTC. Its protein is CASSLGDHEQYV.

This clonotype was seen a few times. V and J are TRBV20-1 and TRBJ2-3; TRBD1 matches 9 bases. Per the germline V gene, CDR1 is DFQATT and CDR2 is SNEGSKA (reference sequence). This CDR3 has 15 amino acids. Losses at the gene ends were 6 bases for V and 2 bases for J; bases not matched to a gene: 9. The CDR3 loop reads CSATGGTGNTDTQYF. For the CDR3, the DNA is TGCAGTGCCACCGGCGGGACAGGGAACACAGATACGCAGTATTTT.